Listed below are T cell receptor beta chains from one sample, sequenced in a study of blood T cells in healthy people across ages. TCRdb reprocessed the 5' RACE reads with MiXCR, giving one entry per CDR3 protein. The data show hundreds of thousands of distinct CDR3 sequences, about 28% seen once. The data also belong to a second study, concerning T cells of mothers and their children.

Material for sequencing was blood. These receptors were taken from a boy younger than 10 in good health. The CDR3 runs from the conserved cysteine through the conserved F or W. The order of the fields is J gene, D gene, V gene, clone size, CDR3 DNA, CDR3 protein. The D gene is left open where the match is weak. Expanded clones are given a class, and other clones once, few, many or no size at all.

j_call: TRBJ2-3; d_call: NA; v_call: TRBV6-2/TRBV6-3; clone_size: NA; cdr3_nt: TGTGCCAGCAGTTACCTAATGGGGTCTTACACAGATACGCAGTATTTT; cdr3_aa: CASSYLMGSYTDTQYF
j_call: TRBJ2-3; d_call: NA; v_call: TRBV12-3/TRBV12-4; clone_size: NA; cdr3_nt: TGTGCCAGCACTTCTGGGGGCGGGGCGCAGTATTTT; cdr3_aa: CASTSGGGAQYF
j_call: TRBJ2-5; d_call: TRBD2; v_call: TRBV2; clone_size: once; cdr3_nt: TGTGCCAGCGCTGGGACTAGGGAAGAGACCCAGTACTTC; cdr3_aa: CASAGTREETQYF
j_call: TRBJ2-7; d_call: NA; v_call: TRBV4-2; clone_size: NA; cdr3_nt: TGTGCCAGCAGCCAAGGCGATCCCCGGGCCGTGAGCTCCTACGAGCAGTACTTC; cdr3_aa: CASSQGDPRAVSSYEQYF
j_call: TRBJ1-5; d_call: TRBD1; v_call: TRBV29-1; clone_size: NA; cdr3_nt: TGCAGCGTTGGACAGGGTAGCAATCAGCCCCAGCATTTT; cdr3_aa: CSVGQGSNQPQHF
j_call: TRBJ2-1; d_call: NA; v_call: TRBV29-1; clone_size: many; cdr3_nt: TGCAGCGTTGAAAGCTTGTATGAGCAGTTCTTC; cdr3_aa: CSVESLYEQFF
j_call: TRBJ1-2; d_call: TRBD1; v_call: TRBV29-1; clone_size: NA; cdr3_nt: TGCAGCGTTGGACAGGGACTCGGTTATGGCTACACCTTC; cdr3_aa: CSVGQGLGYGYTF
j_call: TRBJ2-7; d_call: TRBD1; v_call: TRBV5-6; clone_size: NA; cdr3_nt: TGTGCCAGCAGCCCCGGGACAGTAGGCGAGCAGTACTTC; cdr3_aa: CASSPGTVGEQYF
j_call: TRBJ1-4; d_call: NA; v_call: TRBV7-9; clone_size: NA; cdr3_nt: TGTGCCAGCAGCCCGGACAGTGGTGAAAAACTGTTTTTT; cdr3_aa: CASSPDSGEKLFF
j_call: TRBJ2-3; d_call: NA; v_call: TRBV24-1; clone_size: few; cdr3_nt: TGTGCCACCAGTGCAAAAGGACAGCTCACAGATACGCAGTATTTT; cdr3_aa: CATSAKGQLTDTQYF
j_call: TRBJ2-6; d_call: NA; v_call: TRBV20-1; clone_size: NA; cdr3_nt: TGCAGTGCCCAAGATAGGGTGGGGGCCAACGTCCTGACTTTC; cdr3_aa: CSAQDRVGANVLTF
j_call: TRBJ1-1; d_call: NA; v_call: TRBV7-6; clone_size: few; cdr3_nt: TGTGCCAGCAGCTCAAGGGGAGGAAGCACTGAAGCTTTCTTT; cdr3_aa: CASSSRGGSTEAFF
j_call: TRBJ2-5; d_call: NA; v_call: TRBV6-2/TRBV6-3; clone_size: many; cdr3_nt: TGTGCCAGCAGCACCCTCGGGACATTACAAGAGACCCAGTACTTC; cdr3_aa: CASSTLGTLQETQYF
j_call: TRBJ1-3; d_call: NA; v_call: TRBV6-6; clone_size: NA; cdr3_nt: TGTGCCAGCACCGAGTACGGAAACACCATATATTTT; cdr3_aa: CASTEYGNTIYF
j_call: TRBJ2-7; d_call: TRBD2; v_call: TRBV20-1; clone_size: NA; cdr3_nt: TGCAGTGCTAGAGGGCACCCCGGGACTAGCGGGAGGGCCTACGAGCAGTACTTC; cdr3_aa: CSARGHPGTSGRAYEQYF
j_call: TRBJ2-1; d_call: NA; v_call: TRBV11-2; clone_size: NA; cdr3_nt: TGTGCCAGCAGCTTAGTCCTGACTTCCTACAATGAGCAGTTCTTC; cdr3_aa: CASSLVLTSYNEQFF
j_call: TRBJ2-7; d_call: NA; v_call: TRBV7-9; clone_size: NA; cdr3_nt: TGTGCCAGCAGCTCGAATGGGGGAAACTACTACGAGCAGTACTTC; cdr3_aa: CASSSNGGNYYEQYF
j_call: TRBJ2-2; d_call: NA; v_call: TRBV5-1; clone_size: few; cdr3_nt: TGCGCCAGCAGCTTTCAACAGGTCGGCACCGGGGAGCTGTTTTTT; cdr3_aa: CASSFQQVGTGELFF
j_call: TRBJ2-4; d_call: TRBD1; v_call: TRBV5-4; clone_size: NA; cdr3_nt: TGTGCCAGCAGCAAGCCCTCCGGGACAGAAAACATTCAGTACTTC; cdr3_aa: CASSKPSGTENIQYF
j_call: TRBJ1-4; d_call: NA; v_call: TRBV20-1; clone_size: NA; cdr3_nt: TGCAGTGCATACCCCAGGGTAGGCGAAAAACTGTTTTTT; cdr3_aa: CSAYPRVGEKLFF
j_call: TRBJ2-7; d_call: TRBD2; v_call: TRBV2; clone_size: few; cdr3_nt: TGTGCCAGCACCGGGACTAGCGGCTCCTACGAGCAGTACTTC; cdr3_aa: CASTGTSGSYEQYF
j_call: TRBJ1-1; d_call: NA; v_call: TRBV5-1; clone_size: few; cdr3_nt: TGTGCCAGCAGCGGAGGGAACACTGAAGCTTTCTTT; cdr3_aa: CASSGGNTEAFF
j_call: TRBJ1-2; d_call: NA; v_call: TRBV5-6; clone_size: NA; cdr3_nt: TGTGCCAGCAGCTTGGAGGACGGTGTCCATGGCTACACCTTC; cdr3_aa: CASSLEDGVHGYTF
j_call: TRBJ2-7; d_call: TRBD2; v_call: TRBV29-1; clone_size: NA; cdr3_nt: TGCAGCGTTGCCACTAGCGGGGTTTCCTACGAGCAGTACTTC; cdr3_aa: CSVATSGVSYEQYF
j_call: TRBJ1-3; d_call: NA; v_call: TRBV5-1; clone_size: once; cdr3_nt: TGCGCCAGCAGCTTGGATTGGGACTCTGGAAACACCATATATTTT; cdr3_aa: CASSLDWDSGNTIYF
j_call: TRBJ2-7; d_call: NA; v_call: TRBV7-9; clone_size: NA; cdr3_nt: TGTGCCAGCAGCTTAGACGGAGGTGCCTACGAGCAGTACTTC; cdr3_aa: CASSLDGGAYEQYF
j_call: TRBJ2-7; d_call: NA; v_call: TRBV6-5; clone_size: NA; cdr3_nt: TGTGCCAGCAGTTACGGGGGTGGGGGCTACGAGCAGTACTTC; cdr3_aa: CASSYGGGGYEQYF
j_call: TRBJ2-1; d_call: TRBD1; v_call: TRBV30; clone_size: NA; cdr3_nt: TGTGCCTGGAGTTGGGGACAGTACAATGAGCAGTTCTTC; cdr3_aa: CAWSWGQYNEQFF
j_call: TRBJ1-6; d_call: NA; v_call: TRBV14; clone_size: NA; cdr3_nt: TGTGCCAGCAGCCAACAAGGGGGTACTTCACCCCTCCACTTT; cdr3_aa: CASSQQGGTSPLHF
j_call: TRBJ2-3; d_call: NA; v_call: TRBV7-2; clone_size: once; cdr3_nt: TGTGCCAGCAGCTTAGGCGATGGACGTACACGAGATACGCAGTATTTT; cdr3_aa: CASSLGDGRTRDTQYF
j_call: TRBJ1-1; d_call: TRBD1; v_call: TRBV20-1; clone_size: few; cdr3_nt: TGCAGTGCTTTTCGACAGGGCCTTGGCACTGAAGCTTTCTTT; cdr3_aa: CSAFRQGLGTEAFF
j_call: TRBJ2-5; d_call: TRBD1; v_call: TRBV5-1; clone_size: NA; cdr3_nt: TGCGCCAGCAGCGCGTACAGGGGACCCAAAGAGACCCAGTACTTC; cdr3_aa: CASSAYRGPKETQYF
j_call: TRBJ1-1; d_call: TRBD1; v_call: TRBV5-1; clone_size: NA; cdr3_nt: TGCGCCAGCAGCTCAACGGACAGGTCCTCAGGGGGAGCTTTCTTT; cdr3_aa: CASSSTDRSSGGAFF
j_call: TRBJ2-2; d_call: TRBD2; v_call: TRBV27; clone_size: few; cdr3_nt: TGTGCCAGCAGTCGCGTAGCGGGAGAGGGGACCGGGGAGCTGTTTTTT; cdr3_aa: CASSRVAGEGTGELFF
j_call: TRBJ2-1; d_call: TRBD2; v_call: TRBV12-3/TRBV12-4; clone_size: few; cdr3_nt: TGTGCCAGCAGCTGGGGACTAGCGGGAGCCGTCTCCTACAATGAGCAGTTCTTC; cdr3_aa: CASSWGLAGAVSYNEQFF
j_call: TRBJ2-5; d_call: NA; v_call: TRBV7-6; clone_size: NA; cdr3_nt: TGTGCCAGCAGCTCAGAAGTGGGGTTGGGTGAGACCCAGTACTTC; cdr3_aa: CASSSEVGLGETQYF